The clone carrying this T cell receptor (beta chain) was observed at least ten times. Its antigen remains unknown. This specimen comes from a study of T cell repertoires in cytomegalovirus infection. Background on the study: Matching HLA type, along with CMV infection, was indicated by public TCR beta signatures.

TCRdb itself ran the reads through MiXCR, one entry per CDR3 protein. This sample has around 530,000 distinct CDR3 sequences, with around 27% found just once. Study observations and caveats: CMV-specific HLA-C-restricted TCR beta clonotypes dominated the ex vivo response. CMV carriers with the relevant HLA were identified by cumulative public TCR beta family frequency.

CDR1 and CDR2 from the germline V gene are MDHEN and SYDVKM. This CDR3 has 15 residues. The trim removed 2 bases at V and 2 bases at J, leaving 4 bases unmatched. The sequencing input was PBMCs. The chain joins TRBV28 to TRBJ2-5; 8 bases line up with TRBD2. This TCR was recovered from a human donor in good health (CMV status not recorded). Some clones in this sample may be carry-over from other donors' samples. This CDR3 reads CASSLPQREQETQYF. Here the CDR3 DNA reads TGTGCCAGCAGTTTACCGCAGCGGGAGCAAGAGACCCAGTACTTC.